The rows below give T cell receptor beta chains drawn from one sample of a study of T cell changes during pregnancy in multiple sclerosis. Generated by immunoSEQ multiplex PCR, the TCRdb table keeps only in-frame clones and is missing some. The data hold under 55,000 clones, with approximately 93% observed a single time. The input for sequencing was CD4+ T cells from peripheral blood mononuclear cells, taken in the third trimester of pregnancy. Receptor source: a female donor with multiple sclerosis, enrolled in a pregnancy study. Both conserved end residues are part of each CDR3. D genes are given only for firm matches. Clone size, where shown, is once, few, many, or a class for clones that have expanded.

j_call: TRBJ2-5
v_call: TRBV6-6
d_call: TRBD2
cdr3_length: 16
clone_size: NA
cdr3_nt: TGTGCCAGCCGGACCCTAGCGGAGGAAGGGACAGAGACCCAGTACTTC
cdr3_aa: CASRTLAEEGTETQYF

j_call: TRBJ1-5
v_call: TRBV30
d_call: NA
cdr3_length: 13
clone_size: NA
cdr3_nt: TGTGCCTGGAGGGGGCAGGAGAATCAGCCCCAGCATTTT
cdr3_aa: CAWRGQENQPQHF

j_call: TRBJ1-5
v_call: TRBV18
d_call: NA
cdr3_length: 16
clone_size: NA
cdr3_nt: TGTGCCAGCTCCCCGGCGTCACAGAATAGCAATCAGCCCCAGCATTTT
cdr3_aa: CASSPASQNSNQPQHF

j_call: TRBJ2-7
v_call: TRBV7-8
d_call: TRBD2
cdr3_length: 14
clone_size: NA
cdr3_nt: TGTGCCAGCAGGGAAGCGGGGGGGCTCTACGAGCAGTACTTC
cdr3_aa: CASREAGGLYEQYF

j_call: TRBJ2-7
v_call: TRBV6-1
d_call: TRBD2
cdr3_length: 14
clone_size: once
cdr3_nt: TGTGCCAGCAGTGTCGGGACTAGCTGGTTCGAGCAGTACTTC
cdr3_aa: CASSVGTSWFEQYF

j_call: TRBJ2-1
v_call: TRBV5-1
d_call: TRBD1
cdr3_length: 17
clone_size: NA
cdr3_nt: TGCGCCAGCAGCTTGGGGTTGGGACAGGGGTCCTACAATGAGCAGTTCTTC
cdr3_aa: CASSLGLGQGSYNEQFF

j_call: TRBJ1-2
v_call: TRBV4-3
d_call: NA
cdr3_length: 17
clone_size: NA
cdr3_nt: TGCGCCAGCAGCCAAGATATTCAGAGGGCAGCTAACTATGGCTACACCTTC
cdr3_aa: CASSQDIQRAANYGYTF

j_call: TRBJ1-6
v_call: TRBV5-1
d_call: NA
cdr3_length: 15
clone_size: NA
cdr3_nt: TGCGCCAGCAGCCCCGATGGGGCTAGGAATTCACCCCTCCACTTT
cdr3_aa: CASSPDGARNSPLHF

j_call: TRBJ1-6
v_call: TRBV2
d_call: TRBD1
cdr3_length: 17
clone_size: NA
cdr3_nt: TGTGCCACCCGGGGGGGACAGTGGAGCTCCTATAATTCACCCCTCCACTTT
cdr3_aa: CATRGGQWSSYNSPLHF

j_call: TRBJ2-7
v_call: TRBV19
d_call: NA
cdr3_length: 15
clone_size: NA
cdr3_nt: TGTGCCAGTAGTATTGGGGCAGGGTCGACCTACGAGCAGTACTTC
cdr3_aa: CASSIGAGSTYEQYF

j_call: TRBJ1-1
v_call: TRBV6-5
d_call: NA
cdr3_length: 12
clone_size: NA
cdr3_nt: TGTGCCAGCAGGGAACAGGGAACTGAAGCTTTCTTT
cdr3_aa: CASREQGTEAFF

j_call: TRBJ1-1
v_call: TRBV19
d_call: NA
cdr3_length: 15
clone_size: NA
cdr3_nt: TGTGCCAGTAGTCCCGGCGACATCCTGAACACTGAAGCTTTCTTT
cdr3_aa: CASSPGDILNTEAFF

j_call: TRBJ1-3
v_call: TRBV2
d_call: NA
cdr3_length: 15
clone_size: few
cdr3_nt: TGTGCCAGCAGTGATTTGGGGGCGTCTGGAAACACCATATATTTT
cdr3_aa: CASSDLGASGNTIYF

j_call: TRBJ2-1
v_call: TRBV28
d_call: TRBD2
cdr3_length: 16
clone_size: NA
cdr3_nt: TGTGCCAGCAGTTTATATCAGGGACTAGGTAACAATGAGCAGTTCTTC
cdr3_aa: CASSLYQGLGNNEQFF

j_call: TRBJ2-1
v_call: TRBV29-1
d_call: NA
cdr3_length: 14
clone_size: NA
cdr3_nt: TGCAGCGTTGCCCGGGACAATATTGTCCATGAGCAGTTCTTC
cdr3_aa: CSVARDNIVHEQFF

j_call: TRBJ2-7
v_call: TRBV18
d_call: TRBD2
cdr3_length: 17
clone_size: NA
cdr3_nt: TGTGCCAGCTCACCACCGAGCGGACTAGCGGGGTCCGGTGAGCAGTACTTC
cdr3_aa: CASSPPSGLAGSGEQYF